This entry describes one TCR beta chain. Profiled with immunoSEQ multiplex PCR; TCRdb holds only in-frame clones, not every one. The repertoire holds 150,000 to 200,000 clones, with under 95% as singletons. This entry comes from a study of control samples from healthy donors and cancer patients. With 0 bases removed from V and 7 bases from J, the gap between germline ends came to 6 bases. CDR1 and CDR2 from the germline V gene are SGHTA and FQGNSA. This CDR3 region has 12 residues. This clonotype was obtained from a woman younger than 35 in good health. The chain carries TRBV7-2 and TRBJ1-1; no definite D call. Input material: blood. CDR3 sequence: CASSLARGEAFF. The CDR3 nucleotides are TGTGCCAGCAGCTTAGCGCGAGGTGAAGCTTTCTTT.